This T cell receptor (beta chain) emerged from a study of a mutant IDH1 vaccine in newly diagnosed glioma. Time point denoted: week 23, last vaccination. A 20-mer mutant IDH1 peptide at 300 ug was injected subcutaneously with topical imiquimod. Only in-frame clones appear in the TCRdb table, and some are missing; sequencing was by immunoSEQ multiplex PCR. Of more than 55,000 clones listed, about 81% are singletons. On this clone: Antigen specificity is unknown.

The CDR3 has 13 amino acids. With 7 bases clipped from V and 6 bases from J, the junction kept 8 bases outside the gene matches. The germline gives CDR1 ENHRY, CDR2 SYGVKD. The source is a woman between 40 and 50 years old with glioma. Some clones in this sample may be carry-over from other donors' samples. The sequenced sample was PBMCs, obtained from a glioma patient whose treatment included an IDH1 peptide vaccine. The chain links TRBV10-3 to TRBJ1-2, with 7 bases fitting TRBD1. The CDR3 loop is CAINLDRAHGYTF. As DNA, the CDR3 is TGTGCCATCAATCTCGACAGGGCACATGGCTACACCTTC.